Shown below are 27 T cell receptor beta chains from a single sample sequenced in a study of CXCR3-negative and CXCR3-positive naive CD8 T cells. UMI-labeled TRB cDNA libraries were prepared by 5' RACE. TCRdb re-analyzed the 5' RACE reads; it lists each CDR3 protein once, without DNA. In all, the sample yields roughly 63,000 distinct CDR3 sequences. Regarding the study as a whole: CXCR3-expressing naive cells carried TRB CDR3s more hydrophobic than those of CXCR3-negative naive cells.

What these receptors recognize is not known. The sample was naive CXCR3+ CD8+ T cells from blood. Sample subset: CD45RO-CCR7+CD27+CD95- naive CD8+ T cells expressing CXCR3 (TNR3+). All receptors derive from a human donor in good health. Some clones in this sample may be carry-over from other donors' samples.

The rearrangement links TRBV6-6 to TRBJ2-5; TCRdb selects TRBD2, and the lack of DNA leaves this call unchecked. CDR3 length: 16 amino acids. Germline V lookup: CDR1 MNHNY, CDR2 SVGAGI (reference sequence). CDR3 amino acids: CASSYLNSGYQETQYF.

This rearrangement joins TRBV13 to TRBJ2-7; absent DNA, TCRdb's TRBD1 call cannot be checked. Germline V CDR1 and CDR2: PRHDT, FYEKMQ (reference sequence). CDR3 length: 14 amino acids. This chain's CDR3 is CASSLGRTGREQYF.

The chain employs TRBV3-1 and TRBJ2-1; TCRdb indicates TRBD2, and absent DNA this call remains unverified. The CDR3 contains 14 residues. Germline-derived CDR1 and CDR2 are LGHDT and YNNKEL (reference sequence). The CDR3 loop reads CASSPPLGGNEQFF.

V and J are TRBV3-1 and TRBJ2-7; the TRBD2 assignment by TCRdb is unverifiable without DNA. The CDR3 has 13 amino acids. The germline gives CDR1 LGHDT, CDR2 YNNKEL (reference sequence). The CDR3: CASSQGRSGEQYF.

The chain uses TRBV29-1 and TRBJ2-1. The CDR3 sequence is 13 residues long. Germline CDR1 is SQVTM and CDR2 is ANQGSEA. The CDR3 sequence: CSVEELSYNEQFF.

V gene TRBV7-6 combines with J gene TRBJ2-1; TCRdb reports TRBD2, a call that lacks DNA to check it against. Germline V gives CDR1 SGHVS, CDR2 FNYEAQ. CDR3 size: 15 residues. The CDR3 sequence is CASSQTSAGYNEQFF.

The V call is TRBV4-2, the J call TRBJ2-7; lacking DNA, the TRBD1 call made by TCRdb goes unchecked. This CDR3 contains 15 residues. CDR1 LGHNA and CDR2 YNFKEQ come from the germline V gene. CDR3 region: CASSQEGQGAYEQYF.

The rearrangement uses TRBV7-8 and TRBJ2-1; TCRdb outputs TRBD1, but without DNA this stays unchecked. The germline gives CDR1 SGHVS, CDR2 FQNEAQ. The CDR3 loop spans 15 amino acids. The CDR3 protein is CASSFRAGPYNEQFF. The variable domain in full, with the rest retrieved from reference TRBV7-8 and TRBJ2-1, is GAGVSQSPRYKVAKRGQDVALRCDPISGHVSLFWYQQALGQGPEFLTYFQNEAQLDKSGLPSDRFFAERPEGSVSTLKIQRTQQEDSAVYLCASSFRAGPYNEQFFGPGTRLTVL.

The CDR3 sequence: CNAPRTPRSGANVLTF. The gene calls are TRBV20-1 and TRBJ2-6; TCRdb names TRBD1, which stays unverified in the absence of DNA. The CDR3 totals 16 residues. Germline V gene lookup returns CDR1 DFQATT and CDR2 SNEGSKA (reference sequence).

This chain links TRBV20-1 with TRBJ2-7; TCRdb returns TRBD2, unconfirmable since there is no DNA. The CDR3 spans 15 residues. Germline V gene data show CDR1 as DFQATT and CDR2 as SNEGSKA (reference sequence). The CDR3 here is CSARAPGRAPYEQYF.

This chain joins TRBV4-3 and TRBJ2-2. Germline values: CDR1 LGHNA, CDR2 YSLEER. The CDR3 has 19 amino acids. CDR3 in amino acids: CASSQLGSSVGRDTGELFF.

V and J are TRBV29-1 and TRBJ2-3; the D gene TCRdb calls, TRBD1, cannot be checked with no DNA. The CDR3 length is 12 residues. Per germline, CDR1 SQVTM and CDR2 ANQGSEA. CDR3 residues: CSVRGSTDTQYF.

This chain joins TRBV28 and TRBJ2-7. The CDR3 has 13 amino acids. Germline values: CDR1 MDHEN, CDR2 SYDVKM. The CDR3 is CASSFNSRYEQYF.

The V call is TRBV20-1, the J call TRBJ2-7; the D gene TCRdb calls, TRBD1, cannot be checked with no DNA. The CDR3 covers 15 residues. From germline, CDR1 is DFQATT and CDR2 SNEGSKA (reference sequence). CDR3 region: CSASQSDSYSYEQYF.

The chain uses TRBV15 and TRBJ2-1. This CDR3 contains 15 residues. Per the germline V gene, CDR1 is LNHNV and CDR2 is YYDKDF (reference sequence). CDR3 protein: CATSRDWTVNNEQFF.

The V and J genes are TRBV20-1 and TRBJ2-1; no DNA is available, so the TRBD2 call from TCRdb remains unchecked. The CDR3 totals 14 residues. The germline CDR1 and CDR2 sequences are DFQATT and SNEGSKA (reference sequence). This CDR3 reads CSARGDTSHNEQFF.

The genes are TRBV27 and TRBJ1-5; TCRdb lists TRBD1, though no DNA is available to test this call. Germline V gives CDR1 MNHEY, CDR2 SMNVEV (reference sequence). The CDR3 extends over 12 amino acids. CDR3 residues: CASSLQGQPQHF.

The rearrangement joins TRBV29-1 to TRBJ1-2; TCRdb's D call, TRBD1, is unchecked because there is no DNA. The CDR3 sequence is 13 residues long. Germline-derived CDR1 and CDR2 are SQVTM and ANQGSEA. The CDR3 here is CSVVYQGNYGYTF.

The V and J genes are TRBV6-8 and TRBJ2-7. The CDR3 runs 14 residues. Germline V gene lookup returns CDR1 MNHGY and CDR2 SAAAGT. This CDR3 is CASSYAGTPYEQYF.

The chain has TRBV5-1 and TRBJ2-7; TCRdb outputs TRBD1, but without DNA this stays unchecked. CDR3 length: 15 residues. CDR1 and CDR2 (germline): SGHRS, YFSETQ. The CDR3 here is CASSLGYRVSYEQYF.

The chain couples TRBV3-1 to TRBJ2-5. The CDR3 is made up of 18 amino acids. Germline assignment: CDR1 LGHDT and CDR2 YNNKEL (reference sequence). The CDR3 region is CASSPIPKAVRNQETQYF.

This sequence joins TRBV29-1 and TRBJ1-2. The germline V gene encodes CDR1 SQVTM and CDR2 ANQGSEA. This CDR3 contains 15 residues. This chain's CDR3 is CSVEDREKANYGYTF.

The V and J genes are TRBV18 and TRBJ2-3. Germline loops: CDR1 KGHSH, CDR2 LQKENI. The CDR3 consists of 13 residues. CDR3: CASSALPEDTQYF.

V is TRBV4-1 and J is TRBJ2-7; TCRdb's D gene call, TRBD1, goes unchecked for lack of DNA. The CDR3 contains 13 residues. Germline CDR1 is MGHRA and CDR2 is YSYEKL. This CDR3 is CASSQQGVDEQYF.

CDR3 region: CASSRPPGLAGGPGYEQFF. The chain uses TRBV7-9 and TRBJ2-1; TCRdb indicates TRBD2, and absent DNA this call remains unverified. This CDR3 has 19 residues. Germline V gene lookup returns CDR1 SEHNR and CDR2 FQNEAQ (reference sequence). The complete variable domain, with remaining parts taken from reference TRBV7-9 and TRBJ2-1, reads DTGVSQNPRHKITKRGQNVTFRCDPISEHNRLYWYRQTLGQGPEFLTYFQNEAQLEKSRLLSDRFSAERPKGSFSTLEIQRTEQGDSAMYLCASSRPPGLAGGPGYEQFFGPGTRLTVL.

The chain is built from TRBV29-1 and TRBJ2-7. The CDR3 has 13 residues. The V gene's germline CDR1 is SQVTM and CDR2 ANQGSEA. The CDR3 sequence: CSVEGGATYDQYF.

The chain links TRBV3-1 to TRBJ2-3; the TCRdb D gene call, TRBD2, has no DNA to confirm it. The CDR3 totals 18 residues. Germline assignment: CDR1 LGHDT and CDR2 YNNKEL (reference sequence). This chain's CDR3 is CASSQEDFLAGRPDTQYF.